Listed here are 26 T cell receptor beta chains from one sample, sequenced in a study of T cell responses to AZD1222 COVID-19 vaccine. Profiling relied on immunoSEQ multiplex PCR, and the TCRdb table lists in-frame clones only, not all of them. The sample includes about 120,000 clones, 70% to 90% of them seen just once. The starting material was peripheral blood, obtained on day 0 of AZD1222 vaccination. These receptor sequences come from an adult in good health.

The chain recombines TRBV19 with TRBJ1-2; perhaps TRBD1 as D (5 bases). The V gene lost 5 bases and the J gene lost 4 bases, with 11 bases spanning the gap. The CDR3 runs to 13 residues. Germline values: CDR1 LNHDA, CDR2 SQIVND (reference sequence). The CDR3 DNA sequence: TGTGCCAGTAGTGGGGGGGGACCCTATGGCTACACCTTC. Translation: CASSGGGPYGYTF. The variable domain in full, completed from reference TRBV19 and TRBJ1-2, reads DGGITQSPKYLFRKEGQNVTLSCEQNLNHDAMYWYRQDPGQGLRLIYYSQIVNDFQKGDIAEGYSVSREKKESFPLTVTSAQKNPTAFYLCASSGGGPYGYTFGSGTRLTVV.

V usage is TRBV5-4 and J usage is TRBJ1-1; 9 bases agree with TRBD1. This CDR3 has 15 residues. From germline, CDR1 is SGHNT and CDR2 YYREEE (reference sequence). Trimming cost V 0 bases and J 5 bases; bases outside gene matches: 5. CDR3 coding DNA: TGTGCCAGCAGCTTGGCACAGGGGGCGCGGACTGAAGCTTTCTTT. Protein product: CASSLAQGARTEAFF.

The J gene is TRBJ1-2, the V gene TRBV28, with TRBD1 matching over 10 bases. After removal of 6 bases from V and 5 bases from J, the junction contained 9 bases not matched to a gene. The CDR3 spans 15 residues. The V gene's germline CDR1 is MDHEN and CDR2 SYDVKM. The CDR3 DNA reads as TGTGCCAGCAGGGGTGGGGGACAGGGGTTTTATGGCTACACCTTC. This gives the protein CASRGGGQGFYGYTF.

This clone came up once. The V and J genes are TRBV7-9 and TRBJ2-5; perhaps TRBD2 as D (6 bases). V was clipped by 1 base and J by 5 bases, with 14 bases between them. Germline lookup yields CDR1 SEHNR and CDR2 FQNEAQ (reference sequence). The CDR3 length is 15 residues. The CDR3 coding sequence is TGTGCCAGCAGCTTAGGGCCCCAGGAGGGCGAGACCCAGTACTTC. It is translated as CASSLGPQEGETQYF. Combining the CDR3 with reference TRBV7-9 and TRBJ2-5 gives the whole variable domain DTGVSQNPRHKITKRGQNVTFRCDPISEHNRLYWYRQTLGQGPEFLTYFQNEAQLEKSRLLSDRFSAERPKGSFSTLEIQRTEQGDSAMYLCASSLGPQEGETQYFGPGTRLLVL.

The gene calls are TRBV5-6 and TRBJ2-2, with 9 bases matching TRBD1. Germline CDR1 reads SGHDT; CDR2 reads YYEEEE. The CDR3 runs 15 residues. V was pared by 0 bases and J by 4 bases, with 1 base of the junction left unmatched. The CDR3 protein is CASSLGDRATGELFF. The CDR3 bases are TGTGCCAGCAGCTTGGGGGACAGGGCCACCGGGGAGCTGTTTTTT.

As to this clone: Other DNA sequences in the sample encode the same CDR3. The chain combines TRBV7-9 with TRBJ1-5; no firm D call. The V and J ends lost 3 bases and 2 bases respectively, with 5 bases between them. Germline CDR1 reads SEHNR; CDR2 reads FQNEAQ (reference sequence). The CDR3 runs 13 residues. DNA of the CDR3: TGTGCCAGCAGCTTGAGGGGCAATCAGCCCCAGCATTTT. Protein product: CASSLRGNQPQHF.

V is TRBV21-1 and J is TRBJ1-5; the table gives TRBD1 as D, unverified against the DNA. TRBV21-1 is deemed a pseudogene. The CDR3 covers 15 residues. Written as DNA, the CDR3 is TGTGCCAGCACCACCCAGGGACAGGTCAATCAGCCCCAGCATTTT. The encoded protein is CASTTQGQVNQPQHF.

This clone was seen a handful of times. The rearrangement uses TRBV2 and TRBJ2-4; tentatively, D is TRBD1 (6 bases). CDR3 length equals 17 residues. V was pared by 3 bases and J by 9 bases, with 24 bases between. Per germline, CDR1 SNHLY and CDR2 FYNNEI. CDR3 DNA sequence: TGTGCCAGCAGTGATTCCATTCAGGGGATCAGGGATAGCATTCAGTACTTC. It is translated as CASSDSIQGIRDSIQYF.

A remark on this clone: Because the CDR3's place on the DNA is in doubt, the DNA is left out and the CDR3 is given as listed by TCRdb. The chain carries TRBV21-1 and TRBJ1-5; the table's TRBD1 call for D was not verified on the DNA. TRBV21-1 is termed a pseudogene. A total of 15 residues make up the CDR3, ends included. The CDR3 sequence is CASSKVGRGSQPQHF.

This clone was observed at least ten times. The chain joins TRBV5-4 to TRBJ1-3; D is uncertain. Deletions cut 1 base from V and 6 bases from J, with 11 bases between. This CDR3 comprises 14 residues. Looked up from germline, CDR1 is SGHNT and CDR2 is YYREEE (reference sequence). CDR3: CASSLSSGPNTIYF. CDR3 nucleotides: TGTGCCAGCAGCTTGTCGTCCGGACCAAACACCATATATTTT.

There are a few counts of this clone. The chain joins TRBV5-1 to TRBJ2-7; TRBD2 aligns across 7 bases. Germline-derived CDR1 and CDR2 are SGHRS and YFSETQ. The V segment lost 0 bases and the J segment 1 base; nucleotides outside the gene matches: 7. This CDR3 region has 16 residues. The chain's CDR3 is CASSLGRASGSYEQYF. CDR3 in DNA: TGCGCCAGCAGCTTGGGCCGGGCTAGCGGTTCCTACGAGCAGTACTTC. Supplemented by reference TRBV5-1 and TRBJ2-7, the full variable domain reads KAGVTQTPRYLIKTRGQQVTLSCSPISGHRSVSWYQQTPGQGLQFLFEYFSETQRNKGNFPGRFSGRQFSNSRSEMNVSTLELGDSALYLCASSLGRASGSYEQYFGPGTRLTVT.

This chain links TRBV5-1 with TRBJ1-1; D uncertain. The germline CDR1 and CDR2 sequences are SGHRS and YFSETQ. This CDR3 comprises 14 residues. Trimming pared 6 bases from V and 3 bases from J, leaving 15 bases between. In DNA, the CDR3 is TGCGCCAGCACCGAGCCGGGCAGTGACACTGAAGCTTTCTTT. It codes for CASTEPGSDTEAFF. The full variable domain, its missing parts supplied by reference TRBV5-1 and TRBJ1-1, is KAGVTQTPRYLIKTRGQQVTLSCSPISGHRSVSWYQQTPGQGLQFLFEYFSETQRNKGNFPGRFSGRQFSNSRSEMNVSTLELGDSALYLCASTEPGSDTEAFFGQGTRLTVV.

The V call is TRBV10-3, the J call TRBJ2-5; either TRBD1 or TRBD2 may fit D (5 bases each). Looked up from germline, CDR1 is ENHRY and CDR2 is SYGVKD. The CDR3 has 14 residues. The germline V and J ends were trimmed by 11 bases and 3 bases, with 19 bases remaining between them. The CDR3 DNA is TGTGCCGCAAAGAGGGGTCTGGGCGAAGAGACCCAGTACTTC. Residues: CAAKRGLGEETQYF.

The genes are TRBV3-1 (or the pseudogene TRBV3-2) and TRBJ1-5; D perhaps matches TRBD1 (6 bases). This CDR3 region has 18 residues. V was shortened by 1 base and J by 2 bases, with 18 bases between the two germline ends. Germline-derived CDR1 and CDR2 are LGHDT and YNNKEL (reference sequence). CDR3: CASSQGGQGGRGNQPQHF. The CDR3 DNA follows: TGTGCCAGCAGCCAAGGGGGGCAGGGTGGAAGGGGCAATCAGCCCCAGCATTTT.

The chain is built from TRBV20-1 and TRBJ2-3; D ambiguous. CDR1 DFQATT and CDR2 SNEGSKA come from the germline V gene (reference sequence). Trimming removed 3 bases from V and 6 bases from J, with 19 bases in between. The CDR3 is 15 amino acids. The CDR3 reads CSASRLVTSFDTQYF. DNA of the CDR3: TGCAGTGCTAGTCGCCTCGTGACCAGTTTTGATACGCAGTATTTT.

V gene TRBV18 combines with J gene TRBJ1-6; D is ambiguous. The V gene's germline CDR1 is KGHSH and CDR2 LQKENI. This CDR3 has 13 amino acids. Between the trimmed V and J ends, which lost 5 bases and 8 bases, there was a span of 10 bases. The DNA of the CDR3 is TGTGCCAGCTCAGGGCAGGCCGATTCACCCCTCCACTTT. This codes for CASSGQADSPLHF.

The chain joins TRBV12-2 to TRBJ1-5. TRBV12-2 constitutes a pseudogene. CDR3 length: 19 residues. The CDR3: CASRLGGPGPPGGNQPQHF. The DNA for the CDR3 is TGTGCAAGTCGCTTAGGGGGCCCCGGGCCCCCCGGGGGCAATCAGCCCCAGCATTTT.

The V and J genes are TRBV27 and TRBJ2-3; 9 positions match TRBD1. CDR1 and CDR2 from the germline V gene are MNHEY and SMNVEV (reference sequence). CDR3 size: 17 residues. V shed 4 bases, J shed 6 bases, and the junction held 14 bases outside the gene matches. CDR3 bases: TGTGCCAGCAGTTCTCCCCTCCGGGACAGGGTGGGGGATACGCAGTATTTT. Translating gives CASSSPLRDRVGDTQYF.

The chain employs TRBV28 and TRBJ2-1, with a weak D call TRBD2 (6 bases). The CDR3 spans 14 residues. Germline V lookup: CDR1 MDHEN, CDR2 SYDVKM. Trimming stripped 2 bases from V and 7 bases from J, with 12 bases between. Written as DNA, the CDR3 is TGTGCCAGCAGTTTAGGGGGTGCGGGGAATGAGCAGTTCTTC. Its protein is CASSLGGAGNEQFF.

This clone was recorded a few times. This chain links TRBV9 with TRBJ2-2, with D possibly being TRBD2 (5 bases). Germline V gene lookup returns CDR1 SGDLS and CDR2 YYNGEE. Between the trimmed V and J ends, which lost 5 bases and 6 bases, there was a span of 17 bases. The CDR3 is 15 amino acids. CDR3 sequence reads: CASSTSPASSGELFF. The CDR3 DNA reads as TGTGCCAGCAGTACCTCCCCGGCTAGCTCCGGGGAGCTGTTTTTT.

The chain carries TRBV28 and TRBJ1-4, with D tentatively TRBD1 (6 bases). Looked up from germline, CDR1 is MDHEN and CDR2 is SYDVKM. Between the trimmed V and J ends, which lost 2 bases and 6 bases, there was a span of 10 bases. The CDR3 runs to 14 residues. CDR3 protein: CASSLDAGDEKLFF. As DNA, the CDR3 is TGTGCCAGCAGTTTAGATGCAGGGGATGAAAAACTGTTTTTT.

This clone occurred once. This rearrangement joins TRBV2 to TRBJ1-4; D gene unclear. The CDR3 is made up of 14 amino acids. Looked up from germline, CDR1 is SNHLY and CDR2 is FYNNEI. V lost 6 bases and J 8 bases, leaving 16 bases between the germline ends. CDR3 sequence reads: CASRPGQGREKLFF. The CDR3 DNA reads TGTGCCAGCAGGCCGGGCCAAGGAAGGGAAAAACTGTTTTTT.

The chain links TRBV24-1 to TRBJ1-1, with TRBD1 matching over 8 bases. V shed 5 bases, J shed 11 bases, and the junction held 9 bases outside the gene matches. This CDR3 is 13 amino acids long. The germline gives CDR1 KGHDR, CDR2 SFDVKD. The CDR3 DNA is TGTGCCACCAGTGCCCCAGGACAGGGTGGCGCTTTCTTT. Its translation is CATSAPGQGGAFF.

This chain joins TRBV19 and TRBJ1-1; no firm D call. Trimming left V 3 bases short and J 0 bases short, with 8 bases between. Looked up from germline, CDR1 is LNHDA and CDR2 is SQIVND (reference sequence). This CDR3 is 14 amino acids long. CDR3 protein: CASSMGFMNTEAFF. The DNA of the CDR3 is TGTGCCAGTAGTATGGGATTCATGAACACTGAAGCTTTCTTT.

This chain links TRBV6-4 with TRBJ2-1; TRBD2 aligns across 11 bases. The CDR3 length is 15 residues. CDR1 and CDR2 from the germline V gene are MRHNA and SNTAGT. The V segment lost 2 bases and the J segment 9 bases; nucleotides outside the gene matches: 6. The CDR3 DNA reads TGTGCCAGCAGTGACCGACTAGCGGGAATGTTTGAGCAGTTCTTC. Protein: CASSDRLAGMFEQFF.

This sequence joins TRBV29-1 and TRBJ1-2, with a tentative D call TRBD1 (5 bases). Germline V gives CDR1 SQVTM, CDR2 ANQGSEA. V shed 7 bases and J shed 2 bases, with 8 bases lying between them. This CDR3 contains 11 residues. The CDR3 reads CSGGGNYGYTF. The CDR3 DNA sequence: TGCAGCGGGGGGGGAAACTATGGCTACACCTTC.